The clone carrying this T cell receptor beta chain has ten or more counts. The data were obtained in a study of tumor-infiltrating lymphocytes in primary liver carcinoma. The authors made TCR beta cDNA from around 500 ng total RNA with a constant-region primer. A slightly modified ARM-PCR protocol with three nested multiplex PCR rounds produced these TCR beta libraries. Use of TRBV1-TRBV30 forward primers with a C-beta reverse primer characterized the first two PCR rounds, which lasted around 9 cycles each. TCRdb processed the multiplex PCR reads anew with MiXCR; each CDR3 protein has one entry. The table records fewer than 350,000 distinct CDR3 sequences, 65% of them present only once. Researchers drew blood RNA from unsorted whole blood and extracted germline DNA as well. Trimming removed 7 bases at V and 3 bases at J, with 15 bases between. Per germline, CDR1 MNHEY and CDR2 SVGAGI. The CDR3 runs to 14 residues.

The sample taken for sequencing was peripheral blood. This receptor was obtained from a man in his forties with primary liver carcinoma and hepatitis B virus infection. The chain combines TRBV6-5 with TRBJ1-1, with a possible D match to TRBD1 (6 bases). The DNA of the CDR3 is TGTGCCAGCACCAAACCGGGGGGCCACACTGAAGCTTTCTTT. Translating gives CASTKPGGHTEAFF.